Following are 31 T cell receptor beta chains from one sample sequenced in a study of T cell clones after liver transplantation. Clones were sequenced by immunoSEQ multiplex PCR, and TCRdb holds only the in-frame ones, with some missing. This sample has 75,000 to 85,000 clones, with 83% found just once. The material was CD4+ T cells from blood, obtained at the 22-month timepoint. All receptors derive from a human patient who received a liver transplant. Some T cells could come from the graft donor.

DNA for the CDR3: TGTGCCAGCAGCGCGGGCGCCGGGGAGCTGTTTTTT. Protein sequence: CASSAGAGELFF. The rearrangement links TRBV11-2 to TRBJ2-2; perhaps TRBD2 as D (5 bases). The CDR3 has 12 amino acids. Deletions cut 5 bases from V and 6 bases from J, with 7 bases between. Germline-derived CDR1 and CDR2 are SGHAT and FQNNGV.

The chain links TRBV28 to TRBJ1-3; tentative D call: TRBD1 (5 bases). Per the germline V gene, CDR1 is MDHEN and CDR2 is SYDVKM. The CDR3 extends over 15 amino acids. V lost 2 bases and J 1 base, leaving 9 bases between the germline ends. The CDR3 nucleotides are TGTGCCAGCAGTTTAGGGGCGGGATCTGGAAACACCATATATTTT. Amino acid sequence: CASSLGAGSGNTIYF.

This clone occurred once. CDR3 sequence reads: CASSTQGNEQYF. The CDR3 DNA sequence: TGTGCCAGCAGCACTCAGGGGAACGAGCAGTACTTC. The gene calls are TRBV27 and TRBJ2-7, with D tentatively TRBD1 (6 bases). V was shortened by 6 bases and J by 5 bases, with 11 bases between the two germline ends. This CDR3 spans 12 amino acids. Germline-derived CDR1 and CDR2 are MNHEY and SMNVEV (reference sequence).

This chain connects TRBV19 to TRBJ2-2; tentatively, D is TRBD2 (5 bases). The CDR3 runs to 14 residues. Germline lookup yields CDR1 LNHDA and CDR2 SQIVND (reference sequence). Trimming took 4 bases from V and 3 from J, leaving 9 bases between them. The CDR3 spells CASSNRGDTGELFF. CDR3 DNA: TGTGCCAGTAGTAACCGGGGTGACACCGGGGAGCTGTTTTTT. Full variable domain (outside the CDR3, taken from reference TRBV19 and TRBJ2-2): DGGITQSPKYLFRKEGQNVTLSCEQNLNHDAMYWYRQDPGQGLRLIYYSQIVNDFQKGDIAEGYSVSREKKESFPLTVTSAQKNPTAFYLCASSNRGDTGELFFGEGSRLTVL.

This clone has just a few counts. The chain recombines TRBV28 with TRBJ2-7; 9 positions agree with TRBD2. This CDR3 is built from 14 residues. V was clipped by 6 bases and J by 5 bases; unmatched bases: 8. The germline V gene encodes CDR1 MDHEN and CDR2 SYDVKM. In DNA, the CDR3 is TGTGCCAGCAGCTTAGCGGGAGTGATGAACGAGCAGTACTTC. Translated, it gives CASSLAGVMNEQYF. Full variable domain (outside the CDR3, taken from reference TRBV28 and TRBJ2-7): DVKVTQSSRYLVKRTGEKVFLECVQDMDHENMFWYRQDPGLGLRLIYFSYDVKMKEKGDIPEGYSVSREKKERFSLILESASTNQTSMYLCASSLAGVMNEQYFGPGTRLTVT.

The rearrangement joins TRBV30 to TRBJ2-3; 9 nucleotides align to TRBD2. Germline CDR1 is GTSNPN and CDR2 is SVGIG (reference sequence). The CDR3 loop spans 14 amino acids. Losses at the gene ends were 4 bases for V and 2 bases for J; bases not matched to a gene: 4. The CDR3 is CAWTGGRATDTQYF. The CDR3 coding sequence is TGTGCCTGGACCGGCGGGAGGGCCACAGATACGCAGTATTTT. Using reference TRBV30 and TRBJ2-3 for the parts outside the CDR3, the full variable domain is SQTIHQWPATLVQPVGSPLSLECTVEGTSNPNLYWYRQAAGRGLQLLFYSVGIGQISSEVPQNLSASRPQDRQFILSSKKLLLSDSGFYLCAWTGGRATDTQYFGPGTRLTVL.

The chain uses TRBV18 and TRBJ1-2, with 8 bases matching TRBD1. Germline-derived CDR1 and CDR2 are KGHSH and LQKENI. This CDR3 has 16 residues. J was trimmed by 2 bases and V by 3 bases; bases with no gene match: 8. The CDR3 reads CASSPGGQGWNYGYTF. CDR3 sequence (DNA): TGTGCCAGCTCACCCGGTGGACAGGGTTGGAACTATGGCTACACCTTC.

The CDR3 here is CASSGGQGMPYNEQFF. The CDR3 DNA follows: TGCGCCAGCAGCGGGGGACAGGGTATGCCCTACAATGAGCAGTTCTTC. The chain employs TRBV5-1 and TRBJ2-1; TRBD1 agrees at 9 bases. The CDR3 contains 16 residues. The germline V gene has CDR1 SGHRS and CDR2 YFSETQ. Trimming cost V 4 bases and J 2 bases; bases outside gene matches: 7.

The chain couples TRBV5-4 to TRBJ2-1; 10 nucleotides line up with TRBD2. CDR3 size: 16 residues. Germline-derived CDR1 and CDR2 are SGHNT and YYREEE (reference sequence). V was pared by 3 bases and J by 5 bases, with 8 bases of the junction left unmatched. DNA for the CDR3: TGTGCCAGCAGCTCCCCAAGCGGGAGGGGTAACAATGAGCAGTTCTTC. This sequence encodes CASSSPSGRGNNEQFF.

The chain employs TRBV2 and TRBJ1-2, with no clear D. Germline CDR1 reads SNHLY; CDR2 reads FYNNEI. The CDR3 runs 14 residues. Trimming removed 3 bases from V and 4 bases from J, with 12 bases in between. The DNA of the CDR3 is TGTGCCAGCAGTGACCGGTGGACGATCTATGGCTACACCTTC. Translating gives CASSDRWTIYGYTF.

The chain is built from TRBV6-6 and TRBJ2-2; D possibly matches TRBD1 or TRBD2 (5 bases each). V dropped 6 bases and J dropped 2 bases, with 16 bases sitting between them. Germline CDR1 reads MNHNY; CDR2 reads SVGAGI (reference sequence). The CDR3 is made up of 16 amino acids. Here the CDR3 reads CASRNQGRANTGELFF. The CDR3 DNA follows: TGTGCCAGCAGAAACCAGGGACGGGCTAACACCGGGGAGCTGTTTTTT.

This sequence joins TRBV7-2 and TRBJ1-1; D is uncertain. CDR1 and CDR2 (germline): SGHTA, FQGNSA. There are 14 residues in the CDR3. The V end lost 3 bases, the J end lost 6 bases, and 14 bases lay between the germline ends. This CDR3 is CASSFDWVGAEAFF. The CDR3, as DNA: TGTGCCAGCAGCTTCGACTGGGTAGGCGCTGAAGCTTTCTTT. The variable domain in full, completed from reference TRBV7-2 and TRBJ1-1, reads GAGVSQSPSNKVTEKGKDVELRCDPISGHTALYWYRQSLGQGLEFLIYFQGNSAPDKSGLPSDRFSAERTGGSVSTLTIQRTQQEDSAVYLCASSFDWVGAEAFFGQGTRLTVV.

The chain recombines TRBV21-1 with TRBJ2-7; the D call TRBD2 from the table was never checked on the DNA. TRBV21-1 is flagged as a pseudogene. The CDR3 sequence is 14 residues long. The CDR3 coding sequence is TGTGCCAACCTAAGGCGGGATCATACCTACGAGCAGTACTTC. It specifies CANLRRDHTYEQYF.

This clone has more than one count but fewer than ten. The chain combines TRBV30 with TRBJ1-2; possibly TRBD1 for D (6 bases). CDR1 and CDR2 (germline): GTSNPN, SVGIG (reference sequence). The CDR3 is 13 amino acids. The V gene lost 2 bases and the J gene lost 8 bases, with 15 bases spanning the gap. The CDR3 nucleotides are TGTGCCTGGAGTCCAGGGGCCGATGCGGGCTACACCTTC. Its translation: CAWSPGADAGYTF.

This chain joins TRBV7-2 and TRBJ2-1; TRBD1 matches 9 bases. Trimming cost V 0 bases and J 4 bases; bases outside gene matches: 7. Germline CDR1 SGHTA, CDR2 FQGNSA. The CDR3 spans 17 residues. This CDR3 reads CASSLAPGTGQYNEQFF. CDR3 nucleotides: TGTGCCAGCAGCTTAGCGCCCGGGACAGGGCAATACAATGAGCAGTTCTTC.

V is TRBV5-1 and J is TRBJ2-1, with a tentative D call TRBD2 (5 bases). CDR3 length: 11 residues. Germline CDR1 reads SGHRS; CDR2 reads YFSETQ. The V end was cut by 6 bases, the J end by 10 bases, with 11 bases between. Here the CDR3 DNA reads TGCGCCAGCATGGACTCCCAAGAGCAGTTCTTC. This gives the protein CASMDSQEQFF.

The chain combines TRBV7-3 with TRBJ2-5; D is uncertain. Trimming stripped 3 bases from V and 7 bases from J, with 15 bases between. The length of the CDR3 is 14 residues. Germline CDR1 reads SGHTA; CDR2 reads FQGTGA. CDR3 sequence reads: CASSFSDQSGTQYF. The CDR3 DNA reads TGTGCCAGCAGCTTTAGTGACCAGTCAGGGACCCAGTACTTC. Filled out from reference TRBV7-3 and TRBJ2-5, the complete variable domain reads GAGVSQTPSNKVTEKGKYVELRCDPISGHTALYWYRQSLGQGPEFLIYFQGTGAADDSGLPNDRFFAVRPEGSVSTLKIQRTERGDSAVYLCASSFSDQSGTQYFGPGTRLLVL.

This sequence joins TRBV12-5 and TRBJ1-3, with a possible D match to TRBD1 (6 bases). Germline lookup yields CDR1 LGHNT and CDR2 FRNRAP. The CDR3 sequence is 18 residues long. Trimming shortened V by 6 bases and J by 0 bases, and 21 bases separated the two germline ends. CDR3 coding DNA: TGTGCTAGTGGACGATCTCCGGGGACACCAGACTCTGGAAACACCATATATTTT. This encodes CASGRSPGTPDSGNTIYF.

The J gene is TRBJ2-5, the V gene TRBV9, with D tentatively TRBD2 (5 bases). Germline V gene sequence: CDR1 SGDLS, CDR2 YYNGEE. The CDR3 spans 14 residues. V was clipped by 3 bases and J by 7 bases, with 16 bases between them. Written as DNA, the CDR3 is TGTGCCAGCAGCGCCCAGGAGGCCTTGGGGACCCAGTACTTC. Translated: CASSAQEALGTQYF.

J is TRBJ2-3 and V is TRBV29-1; TRBD2 agrees at 8 bases. The CDR3 runs to 14 residues. Germline V gives CDR1 SQVTM, CDR2 ANQGSEA. With V trimmed by 5 bases and J by 1 base, 5 bases remained unmatched. The CDR3 nucleotides read TGCAGCGTTTTCCGGGAGGGGGGCACAGATACGCAGTATTTT. Protein product: CSVFREGGTDTQYF.

This sequence joins TRBV7-2 and TRBJ1-3; 8 positions match TRBD1. The CDR3 consists of 18 residues. Trimming removed 2 bases from V and 1 base from J; junction bases left unmatched: 10. The germline gives CDR1 SGHTA, CDR2 FQGNSA. This CDR3 reads CASSLRPNRGISGNTIYF. CDR3 in DNA: TGTGCCAGCAGCTTACGTCCTAACAGGGGGATTTCTGGAAACACCATATATTTT.

The rearrangement links TRBV19 to TRBJ2-2, with TRBD1 matching over 10 bases. The CDR3 contains 14 residues. J lost 1 base, V lost 9 bases, and 2 bases had no gene match. The germline V gene encodes CDR1 LNHDA and CDR2 SQIVND (reference sequence). In nucleotides, the CDR3 is TGTGCCAGCGGACAGGGGGGGAACACCGGGGAGCTGTTTTTT. The encoded protein is CASGQGGNTGELFF.

The chain joins TRBV4-2 to TRBJ2-7, with TRBD1 matching 7 bases. CDR3 size: 16 residues. V shed 0 bases and J 3 bases; nucleotides not matched to a gene: 8. Germline V lookup: CDR1 LGHNA, CDR2 YNFKEQ. For the CDR3, the DNA is TGTGCCAGCAGCCAAGATTCGAGACAGGGCTACTACGAGCAGTACTTC. It encodes CASSQDSRQGYYEQYF.

J is TRBJ1-2 and V is TRBV30; TRBD1 aligns across 8 bases. Germline CDR1 reads GTSNPN; CDR2 reads SVGIG (reference sequence). J gave up 10 bases and V 4 bases, and 11 bases lay outside the gene matches. CDR3 length: 13 residues. The CDR3 spells CAWNRDRPSIYTF. CDR3 in DNA: TGTGCCTGGAATCGGGACAGGCCTTCTATCTACACCTTC.

This chain connects TRBV5-4 to TRBJ2-7; 7 positions agree with TRBD1. The CDR3 sequence is 15 residues long. From germline, CDR1 is SGHNT and CDR2 YYREEE (reference sequence). V was clipped by 4 bases and J by 3 bases; unmatched bases: 10. The CDR3 loop is CASSQDRSTIYEQYF. Written as DNA, the CDR3 is TGTGCCAGCAGCCAGGACAGGTCGACGATCTACGAGCAGTACTTC.

The rearrangement links TRBV18 to TRBJ2-5; TRBD2 aligns across 7 bases. The CDR3 contains 15 residues. V gave up 1 base and J gave up 2 bases; unmatched junction bases: 4. The germline CDR1 and CDR2 sequences are KGHSH and LQKENI. This CDR3 reads CASSPLKAGQETQYF. In DNA, the CDR3 is TGTGCCAGCTCACCACTGAAAGCGGGACAAGAGACCCAGTACTTC. The variable domain in full, completed from reference TRBV18 and TRBJ2-5, reads NAGVMQNPRHLVRRRGQEARLRCSPMKGHSHVYWYRQLPEEGLKFMVYLQKENIIDESGMPKERFSAEFPKEGPSILRIQQVVRGDSAAYFCASSPLKAGQETQYFGPGTRLLVL.

The chain joins TRBV6-5 to TRBJ2-7, with TRBD1 matching 9 bases. Germline CDR1 is MNHEY and CDR2 is SVGAGI. Trimming at V came to 1 base and at J to 6 bases, leaving 7 bases not matched to a gene. CDR3 length equals 15 residues. The CDR3 DNA follows: TGTGCCAGCAGTTACTACAGGGACAGGGAGGGCGAGCAGTACTTC. It is translated as CASSYYRDREGEQYF.

The chain employs TRBV6-1 and TRBJ2-5; D may be TRBD1 (6 bases). The CDR3 spans 13 residues. The ends were cut back, 8 bases at V and 3 bases at J, with 13 bases in the middle. CDR1 is MNHNS, CDR2 SASEGT, per germline. Here the CDR3 reads CASAGGLKETQYF. CDR3 sequence (DNA): TGTGCCAGCGCTGGGGGCCTAAAAGAGACCCAGTACTTC.

This clone has a handful of counts. Within the sample, other DNA sequences also encode this same CDR3. CDR3 sequence (DNA): TGTGCCAGTAGTACAGGGGCTGGAAACACCATATATTTT. This codes for CASSTGAGNTIYF. The V and J genes are TRBV19 and TRBJ1-3, with D tentatively TRBD1 (6 bases). The V end lost 4 bases, the J end lost 2 bases, and 6 bases lay between the germline ends. In germline, CDR1 is LNHDA, CDR2 SQIVND (reference sequence). This CDR3 is built from 13 residues.

The chain combines TRBV28 with TRBJ2-1; 7 bases map to TRBD2. Germline CDR1 MDHEN, CDR2 SYDVKM. V gave up 2 bases and J gave up 9 bases; unmatched junction bases: 10. The CDR3 covers 15 residues. CDR3 region: CASSLGASGTFEQFF. Written as DNA, the CDR3 is TGTGCCAGCAGTTTAGGAGCCAGCGGGACTTTTGAGCAGTTCTTC. The full variable domain, its missing parts supplied by reference TRBV28 and TRBJ2-1, is DVKVTQSSRYLVKRTGEKVFLECVQDMDHENMFWYRQDPGLGLRLIYFSYDVKMKEKGDIPEGYSVSREKKERFSLILESASTNQTSMYLCASSLGASGTFEQFFGPGTRLTVL.

The chain recombines TRBV7-2 with TRBJ2-7; 7 nucleotides agree with TRBD1. The CDR3 is 16 residues long. After removal of 3 bases from V and 7 bases from J, the junction contained 15 bases not matched to a gene. Germline V CDR1 and CDR2: SGHTA, FQGNSA. CDR3 protein: CASSFGIGQATGEQYF. The CDR3, as DNA: TGTGCCAGCAGCTTCGGTATCGGACAGGCAACGGGGGAGCAGTACTTC.